A selection of T cell receptor beta chains follows, all from one sample in a study of glioma-infiltrating T cells after dendritic cell vaccination. Method: immunoSEQ multiplex PCR; TCRdb's copy keeps in-frame clones and lacks some. The sample records 95,000 or so clones, about 84% being singletons. Sequencing used blood, obtained before dendritic cell vaccination. The receptors were gathered from a human donor with glioblastoma. CDR3s include the opening cysteine and the closing phenylalanine or tryptophan. Each record gives: V gene, D gene, clone size, J gene, CDR3 protein, CDR3 DNA. The D gene is left open where the match is weak. For some rows the clone size is stated as once, few or many, or as a class when expanded; others skip it.

TRBV10-3	NA	once	TRBJ2-7	CAISQSRGSYEQYF	TGTGCCATCAGTCAGAGCAGAGGCTCCTACGAGCAGTACTTC
TRBV15	NA	NA	TRBJ2-2	CASSAATGELFF	TGTGCTTCGTCAGCGGCTACCGGGGAGCTGTTTTTT
TRBV10-3	NA	few	TRBJ1-3	CAISDILGAVMSGNTIYF	TGTGCCATCAGTGATATTTTAGGGGCAGTGATGTCTGGAAACACCATATATTTT
TRBV5-4	TRBD2	NA	TRBJ2-1	CASSLRLASGGAFGEQFF	TGTGCCAGCAGCTTGAGATTGGCTAGCGGGGGGGCATTTGGTGAGCAGTTCTTC
TRBV9	NA	NA	TRBJ2-2	CASSVEPTGELFF	TGTGCCAGCAGCGTAGAGCCCACCGGGGAGCTGTTTTTT
TRBV5-4	TRBD1	NA	TRBJ2-7	CASSSGQGFGEQYF	TGTGCCAGCAGCTCGGGACAGGGTTTCGGCGAGCAGTACTTC
TRBV5-1	TRBD1	NA	TRBJ1-3	CASSATGGAGGNTIYF	TGCGCCAGCAGCGCGACAGGGGGCGCGGGTGGAAACACCATATATTTT
TRBV5-4	TRBD2	NA	TRBJ2-7	CASSLVTSGASHEQYF	TGTGCCAGCAGCTTGGTAACTAGCGGAGCCTCTCACGAGCAGTACTTC
TRBV7-6	TRBD2	NA	TRBJ2-6	CASSLVGAGGQSGANVLTF	TGTGCCAGCAGCTTAGTTGGTGCGGGGGGGCAATCTGGGGCCAACGTCCTGACTTTC
TRBV6-5	NA	NA	TRBJ1-2	CASSYSTGAVSYTF	TGTGCCAGCAGTTACTCCACAGGTGCTGTTAGCTACACCTTC
TRBV7-2	NA	NA	TRBJ1-1	CASSLRTGMGRNTEAFF	TGTGCCAGCAGCTTACGTACAGGGATGGGGAGGAACACTGAAGCTTTCTTT
TRBV5-4	NA	NA	TRBJ1-1	CASSFHSSWTEAFF	TGTGCCAGCAGCTTTCACTCAAGTTGGACTGAAGCTTTCTTT
TRBV2	TRBD2	NA	TRBJ2-7	CASSDDLAVYEQYF	TGTGCCAGCAGCGATGATCTAGCGGTTTACGAGCAGTACTTC
TRBV6-1	NA	NA	TRBJ1-5	CASSSLGYGEQPQHF	TGTGCCAGCAGCTCCCTCGGATACGGGGAGCAGCCCCAGCATTTT
TRBV19	NA	NA	TRBJ1-1	CASSISAGRGAEAFF	TGTGCCAGTAGTATTTCAGCAGGGCGGGGCGCTGAAGCTTTCTTT
TRBV27	TRBD2	NA	TRBJ2-7	CASSFGTSGVLRKVEQYF	TGTGCCAGCAGTTTCGGGACTAGCGGAGTCCTACGGAAGGTGGAGCAGTACTTC
TRBV19	TRBD1	once	TRBJ1-2	CASTPDRAYGYTF	TGTGCCAGTACCCCCGACAGGGCCTATGGCTACACCTTC
TRBV5-6	NA	NA	TRBJ2-7	CASSARQGFTYEQYF	TGTGCCAGCAGCGCGCGGCAGGGCTTTACCTACGAGCAGTACTTC
TRBV5-6	TRBD2	NA	TRBJ2-3	CASSLGLAGADTQYF	TGTGCCAGCAGCCTGGGACTAGCGGGAGCAGATACGCAGTATTTT
TRBV30	NA	NA	TRBJ2-5	CAWATSGETQYF	TGTGCCTGGGCAACTAGTGGGGAGACCCAGTACTTC
TRBV7-3	TRBD2	NA	TRBJ2-1	CASSGSGREYNEQFF	TGTGCCAGCAGCGGTAGCGGGAGGGAATACAATGAGCAGTTCTTC
TRBV14	NA	few	TRBJ2-1	CASRPRGREQFF	TGTGCCAGCAGACCAAGAGGTCGTGAGCAGTTCTTC
TRBV29-1	TRBD2	NA	TRBJ2-7	CSALTGTVTSGASEQYF	TGCAGCGCCCTTACCGGGACAGTCACTAGCGGGGCTAGCGAGCAGTACTTC
TRBV5-1	TRBD2	NA	TRBJ2-3	CASSFRAGALTDTQYF	TGCGCCAGCAGCTTCAGAGCGGGGGCTCTCACAGATACGCAGTATTTT
TRBV5-1	NA	NA	TRBJ1-4	CASSLKGGSEKLFF	TGCGCCAGCAGCTTGAAAGGGGGAAGTGAAAAACTGTTTTTT
TRBV25-1	TRBD1	NA	TRBJ2-7	CASSGQGYSYEQYF	TGTGCCAGCAGTGGACAGGGATACTCCTACGAGCAGTACTTC
TRBV6-6	TRBD2	NA	TRBJ2-3	CASSYSGMGDTQYF	TGTGCCAGCAGTTACAGCGGGATGGGAGATACGCAGTATTTT
TRBV7-9	TRBD2	NA	TRBJ2-7	CASMGGENNHEQYF	TGTGCCAGCATGGGGGGGGAGAATAACCACGAGCAGTACTTC
TRBV5-1	NA	NA	TRBJ2-5	CASSYYQETQYF	TGCGCCAGCAGCTACTACCAAGAGACCCAGTACTTC
TRBV11-2	NA	NA	TRBJ1-6	CASSLRAGSDSPLHF	TGTGCCAGCAGCCTTAGGGCAGGGTCTGATTCACCCCTCCACTTT
TRBV5-6	TRBD1	NA	TRBJ1-2	CAIGTGPGGYTF	TGTGCCATCGGGACAGGGCCGGGCGGCTACACCTTC
TRBV5-7	NA	NA	TRBJ1-1	CASSLTQGHLNTEAFF	TGTGCCAGCAGCTTAACACAGGGCCATCTTAACACTGAAGCTTTCTTT
TRBV30	NA	once	TRBJ2-3	CAWSVRGPDTQYF	TGTGCCTGGAGTGTAAGGGGCCCAGATACGCAGTATTTT
TRBV19	TRBD1	NA	TRBJ1-4	CASRDRDEKLFF	TGTGCCAGTAGGGACAGGGATGAAAAACTGTTTTTT
TRBV19	TRBD1	NA	TRBJ2-3	CASSISGTGMDTQYF	TGTGCCAGTAGTATTTCCGGGACAGGGATGGATACGCAGTATTTT
TRBV5-1	NA	NA	TRBJ1-6	CASSLQNSPLHF	TGCGCCAGCAGCTTACAGAATTCACCCCTCCACTTT
TRBV7-3	NA	NA	TRBJ2-1	CASSTGTYNEQFF	TGTGCCAGCAGTACAGGGACCTACAATGAGCAGTTCTTC
TRBV29-1	NA	NA	TRBJ1-1	CSVMTLNTEAFF	TGCAGCGTTATGACACTCAACACTGAAGCTTTCTTT
TRBV18	TRBD1	NA	TRBJ2-7	CASSLPTGRHEQYF	TGTGCCAGCTCACTCCCGACAGGGAGACACGAGCAGTACTTC
TRBV5-1	NA	NA	TRBJ2-7	CASSLGGLYDEQYF	TGCGCCAGCAGCTTGGGGGGGCTTTACGACGAGCAGTACTTC
TRBV30	TRBD1	NA	TRBJ2-1	CAWSLTGYEQFF	TGTGCCTGGAGTTTGACAGGGTATGAGCAGTTCTTC
TRBV2	TRBD1	NA	TRBJ1-6	CATFSQGVDSPLHF	TGTGCCACTTTCTCACAGGGGGTTGATTCACCCCTCCACTTT
TRBV6-6	NA	NA	TRBJ2-3	CASRRDIRTDTQYF	TGTGCCAGCAGAAGGGACATCCGCACAGATACGCAGTATTTT
TRBV6-1	NA	few	TRBJ1-2	CASSLDTLGGYTF	TGTGCCAGCAGTCTCGATACGCTGGGCGGCTACACCTTC
TRBV5-1	NA	NA	TRBJ2-2	CASSLGTLNTGELFF	TGCGCCAGCAGCTTGGGGACACTGAACACCGGGGAGCTGTTTTTT
TRBV11-3	TRBD1	NA	TRBJ1-1	CASSWDRENTEAFF	TGTGCCAGCAGCTGGGACAGGGAGAACACTGAAGCTTTCTTT
TRBV5-6	TRBD1	NA	TRBJ2-7	CASSWDRGPYEQYF	TGTGCCAGCAGCTGGGACAGGGGCCCCTACGAGCAGTACTTC
TRBV11-2	NA	NA	TRBJ1-1	CASSLVGGNTEAFF	TGTGCCAGCAGCTTAGTGGGGGGGAACACTGAAGCTTTCTTT
TRBV5-1	TRBD1	NA	TRBJ1-2	CASSYGQGAGGYTF	TGCGCCAGCAGTTACGGACAGGGGGCTGGCGGCTACACCTTC
TRBV4-1	TRBD1	NA	TRBJ2-7	CASSIRQGAREQYF	TGCGCCAGCAGCATACGACAGGGGGCTCGCGAGCAGTACTTC